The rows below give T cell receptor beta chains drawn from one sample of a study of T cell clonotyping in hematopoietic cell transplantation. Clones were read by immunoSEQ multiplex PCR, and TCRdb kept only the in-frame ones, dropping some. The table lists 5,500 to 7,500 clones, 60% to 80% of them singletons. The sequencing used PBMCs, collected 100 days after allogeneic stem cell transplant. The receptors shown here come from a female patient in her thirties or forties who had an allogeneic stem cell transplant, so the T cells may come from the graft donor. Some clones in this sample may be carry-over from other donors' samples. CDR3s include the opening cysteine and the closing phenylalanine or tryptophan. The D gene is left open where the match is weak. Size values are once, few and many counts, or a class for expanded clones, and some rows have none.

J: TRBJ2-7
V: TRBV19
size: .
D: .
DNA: TGTGCCAGTAGTATGGCGGGACTGGGCTCCTACGAGCAGTACTTC
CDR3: CASSMAGLGSYEQYF

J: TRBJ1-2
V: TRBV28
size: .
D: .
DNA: TGTGCCAGCAGTTTATTAGCAGGAGTAACGGGCTACACCTTC
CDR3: CASSLLAGVTGYTF

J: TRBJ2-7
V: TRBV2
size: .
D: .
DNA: TGTGCCAGCAGTAGACAGATTAACTACGAGCAGTACTTC
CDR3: CASSRQINYEQYF

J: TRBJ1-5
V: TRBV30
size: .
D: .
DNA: TGTGCCTGGAGTGAGGACTCCCGCGACCATCAGCCCCAGCATTTT
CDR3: CAWSEDSRDHQPQHF

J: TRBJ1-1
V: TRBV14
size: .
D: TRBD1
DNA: TGTGCCAGCAGCCAAAGACAGGGGACTGAAGCTTTCTTT
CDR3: CASSQRQGTEAFF

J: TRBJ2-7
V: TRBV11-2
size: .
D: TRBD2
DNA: TGTGCCAGCAGCTTGGTAGCGGGCACCTACGAGCAGTACTTC
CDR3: CASSLVAGTYEQYF

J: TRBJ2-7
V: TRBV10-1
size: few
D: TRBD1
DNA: TGCGCCAGCATTTCGGGACAGGGGGTCGGGCGGGGCTCCTACGAGCAGTACTTC
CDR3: CASISGQGVGRGSYEQYF

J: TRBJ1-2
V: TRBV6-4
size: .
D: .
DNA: TGTGCCAGCAGTGACTCAATGGATCGCTACACCTTC
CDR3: CASSDSMDRYTF

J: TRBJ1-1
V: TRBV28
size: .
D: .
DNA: TGTGCCAGCAGTTTATACGCCGGACAGCAGAACACTGAAGCTTTCTTT
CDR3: CASSLYAGQQNTEAFF

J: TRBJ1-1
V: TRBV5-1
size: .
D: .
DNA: TGCGCCAGCAGCTTGGTAGGGCCAAGGGACACTGAAGCTTTCTTT
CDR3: CASSLVGPRDTEAFF